Sequencing of this TCR beta chain was carried out in a study of shared clonotypes between healthy human individuals. Notes on the study in general: In the sorted subsets, rarefaction showed sequencing was incomplete despite large depth. Estimated clonotype richness was generally higher in naive than memory subsets.

Every contributor of samples was a Caucasian grown-up residing in Nashville, Tennessee. This clone was seen just once. What it recognizes is unknown. This table comes from immunoSEQ multiplex PCR, and its TCRdb copy is limited to in-frame clones, with some not included. The sample carries approximately 2.4 million clones, 95% recorded once. V lost 5 bases and J lost 3; bases outside the gene matches: 7. Germline V gene lookup returns CDR1 SEHNR and CDR2 FQNEAQ (reference sequence). The CDR3 consists of 16 residues. The sequenced material came from naive CD4+ T cells sorted from blood. The subset: CD45RA+ positively selected. This TCR was sampled from a man aged 18 to 30 in good health. The chain recombines TRBV7-9 with TRBJ2-3; TRBD2 matches at 11 bases. Here the CDR3 reads CASSPVSGGVTDTQYF. Written as DNA, the CDR3 is TGTGCCAGCAGCCCGGTTAGCGGGGGGGTGACAGATACGCAGTATTTT.